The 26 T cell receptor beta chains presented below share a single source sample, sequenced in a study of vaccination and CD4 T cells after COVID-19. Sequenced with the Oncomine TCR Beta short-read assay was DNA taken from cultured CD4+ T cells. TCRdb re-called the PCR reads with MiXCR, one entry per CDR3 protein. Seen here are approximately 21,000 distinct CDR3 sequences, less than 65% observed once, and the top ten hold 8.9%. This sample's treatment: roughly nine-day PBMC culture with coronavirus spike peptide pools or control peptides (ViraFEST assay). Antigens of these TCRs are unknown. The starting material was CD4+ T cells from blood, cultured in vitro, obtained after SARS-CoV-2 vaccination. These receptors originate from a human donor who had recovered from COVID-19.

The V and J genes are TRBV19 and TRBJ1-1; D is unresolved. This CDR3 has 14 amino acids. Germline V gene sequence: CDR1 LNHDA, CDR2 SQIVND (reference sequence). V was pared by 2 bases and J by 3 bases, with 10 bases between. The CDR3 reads CASSIQASHTEAFF. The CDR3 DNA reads TGTGCCAGTAGTATACAGGCTAGTCACACTGAAGCTTTCTTT. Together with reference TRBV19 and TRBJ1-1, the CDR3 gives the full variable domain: DGGITQSPKYLFRKEGQNVTLSCEQNLNHDAMYWYRQDPGQGLRLIYYSQIVNDFQKGDIAEGYSVSREKKESFPLTVTSAQKNPTAFYLCASSIQASHTEAFFGQGTRLTVV.

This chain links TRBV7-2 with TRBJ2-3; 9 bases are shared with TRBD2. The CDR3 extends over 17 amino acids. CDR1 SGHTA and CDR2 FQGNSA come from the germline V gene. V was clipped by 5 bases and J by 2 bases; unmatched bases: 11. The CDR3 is CASSPQTRGGNTDTQYF. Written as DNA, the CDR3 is TGTGCCAGCAGCCCCCAGACGCGGGGGGGAAACACAGATACGCAGTATTTT.

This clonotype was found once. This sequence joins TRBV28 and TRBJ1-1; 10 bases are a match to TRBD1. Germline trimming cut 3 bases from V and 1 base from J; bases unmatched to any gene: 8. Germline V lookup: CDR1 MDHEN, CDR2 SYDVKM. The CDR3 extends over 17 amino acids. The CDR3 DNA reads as TGTGCCAGCAGTTTGTACCCGGGACAGGGGACGAACACTGAAGCTTTCTTT. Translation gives CASSLYPGQGTNTEAFF.

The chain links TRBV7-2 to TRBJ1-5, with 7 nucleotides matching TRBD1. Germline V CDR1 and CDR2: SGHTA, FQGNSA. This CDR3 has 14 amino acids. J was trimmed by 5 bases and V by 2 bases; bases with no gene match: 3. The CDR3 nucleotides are TGTGCCAGCAGCTTATCAGGGGGTTATCAGCCCCAGCATTTT. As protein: CASSLSGGYQPQHF.

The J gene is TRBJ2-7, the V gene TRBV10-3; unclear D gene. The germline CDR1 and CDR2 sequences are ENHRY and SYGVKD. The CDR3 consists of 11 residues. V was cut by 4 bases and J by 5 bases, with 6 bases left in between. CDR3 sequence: CAISGSNEQYF. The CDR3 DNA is TGTGCCATCAGTGGTAGTAACGAGCAGTACTTC.

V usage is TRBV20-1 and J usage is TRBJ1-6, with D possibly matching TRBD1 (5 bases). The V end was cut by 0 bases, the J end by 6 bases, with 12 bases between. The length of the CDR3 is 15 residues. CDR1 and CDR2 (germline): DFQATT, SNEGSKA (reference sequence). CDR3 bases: TGCAGTGCTAGAGATCGTCAGGGAGCTAATTCACCCCTCCACTTT. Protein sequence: CSARDRQGANSPLHF.

For the CDR3, the DNA is TGTGCCAGCAGCTTAGGGCAGGGGAACCAAGAGACCCAGTACTTC. Translating it yields CASSLGQGNQETQYF. The V and J genes are TRBV11-2 and TRBJ2-5; the D gene is possibly TRBD1 (6 bases). The CDR3 contains 15 residues. The V end was cut by 1 base, the J end by 0 bases, with 9 bases between. Germline V lookup: CDR1 SGHAT, CDR2 FQNNGV.

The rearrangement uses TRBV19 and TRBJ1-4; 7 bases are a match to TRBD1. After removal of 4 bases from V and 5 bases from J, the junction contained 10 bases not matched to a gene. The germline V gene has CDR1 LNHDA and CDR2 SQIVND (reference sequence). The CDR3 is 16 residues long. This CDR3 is CASSSGTANGNEKLFF. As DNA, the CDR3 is TGTGCCAGTAGTAGCGGGACAGCCAACGGAAATGAAAAACTGTTTTTT.

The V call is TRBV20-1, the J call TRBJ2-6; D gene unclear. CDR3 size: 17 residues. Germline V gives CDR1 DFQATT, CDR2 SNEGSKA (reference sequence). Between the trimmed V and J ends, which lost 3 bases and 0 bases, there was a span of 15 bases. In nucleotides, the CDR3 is TGCAGTGCTAGCGCAGGCGCCCTGAGCTCTGGGGCCAACGTCCTGACTTTC. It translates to CSASAGALSSGANVLTF.

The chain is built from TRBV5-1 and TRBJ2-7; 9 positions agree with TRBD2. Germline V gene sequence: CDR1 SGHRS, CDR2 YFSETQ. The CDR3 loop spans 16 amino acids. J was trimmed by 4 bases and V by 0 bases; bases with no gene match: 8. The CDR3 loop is CASSLEDGREGYEQYF. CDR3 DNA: TGCGCCAGCAGCTTGGAGGATGGGCGGGAGGGGTACGAGCAGTACTTC.

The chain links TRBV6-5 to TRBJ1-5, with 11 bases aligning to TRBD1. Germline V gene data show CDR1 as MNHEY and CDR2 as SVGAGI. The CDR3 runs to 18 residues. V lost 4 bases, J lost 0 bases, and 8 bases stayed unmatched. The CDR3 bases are TGTGCCAGCAGTTCCCCGGACAGGGGGCAAGATAGCAATCAGCCCCAGCATTTT. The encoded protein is CASSSPDRGQDSNQPQHF.

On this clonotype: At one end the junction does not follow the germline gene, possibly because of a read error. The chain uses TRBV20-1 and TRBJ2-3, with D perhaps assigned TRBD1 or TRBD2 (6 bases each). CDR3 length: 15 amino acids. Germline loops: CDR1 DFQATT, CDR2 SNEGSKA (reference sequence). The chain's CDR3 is CSATELGGSKDTQYF. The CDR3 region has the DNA TGCAGTGCTACGGAACTAGGGGGGAGCAAAGATACGCAGTATTTT.

CDR3 coding DNA: TGTGCCAGCAGCCCCGGACTAGCGGGAGCTCGGGAGCAGTACTTC. Its protein is CASSPGLAGAREQYF. The rearrangement joins TRBV7-2 to TRBJ2-7; the match to TRBD2 covers 13 bases. After removal of 5 bases from V and 7 bases from J, the junction contained 8 bases not matched to a gene. CDR3 size: 15 residues. Germline V gene lookup returns CDR1 SGHTA and CDR2 FQGNSA.

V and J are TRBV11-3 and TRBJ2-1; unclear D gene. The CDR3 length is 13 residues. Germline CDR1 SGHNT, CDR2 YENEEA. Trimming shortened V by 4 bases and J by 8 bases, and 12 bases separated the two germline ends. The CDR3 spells CASSSLISDEQFF. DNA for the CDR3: TGTGCCAGCAGCTCGCTGATAAGCGATGAGCAGTTCTTC.

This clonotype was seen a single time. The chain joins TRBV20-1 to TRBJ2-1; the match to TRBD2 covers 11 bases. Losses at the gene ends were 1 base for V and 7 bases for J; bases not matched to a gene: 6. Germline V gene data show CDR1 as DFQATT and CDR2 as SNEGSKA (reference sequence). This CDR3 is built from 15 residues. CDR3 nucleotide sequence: TGCAGTGCTAGAGCTCTAGCGGGGGGCCCAAATGAGCAGTTCTTC. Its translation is CSARALAGGPNEQFF.

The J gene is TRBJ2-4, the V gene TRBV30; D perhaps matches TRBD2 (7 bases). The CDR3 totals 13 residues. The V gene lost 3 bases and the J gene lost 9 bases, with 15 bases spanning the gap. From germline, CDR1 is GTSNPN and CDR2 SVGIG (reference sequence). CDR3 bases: TGTGCCTGGAGAGGGGGGGCGCCTCCCATTCAGTACTTC. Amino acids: CAWRGGAPPIQYF.

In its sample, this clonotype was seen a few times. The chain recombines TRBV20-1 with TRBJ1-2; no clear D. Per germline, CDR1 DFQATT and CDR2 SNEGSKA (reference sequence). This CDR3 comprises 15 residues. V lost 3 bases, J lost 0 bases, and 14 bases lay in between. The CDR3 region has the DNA TGCAGTGCTAGTGTTGGTGGAGGAGCTAACTATGGCTACACCTTC. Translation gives CSASVGGGANYGYTF.

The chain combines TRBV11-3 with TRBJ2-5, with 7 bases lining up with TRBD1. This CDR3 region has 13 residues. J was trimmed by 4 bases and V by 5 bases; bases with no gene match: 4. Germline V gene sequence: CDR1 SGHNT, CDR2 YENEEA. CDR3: CASSQTGRETQYF. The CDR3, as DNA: TGTGCCAGCAGCCAGACAGGGCGAGAGACCCAGTACTTC.

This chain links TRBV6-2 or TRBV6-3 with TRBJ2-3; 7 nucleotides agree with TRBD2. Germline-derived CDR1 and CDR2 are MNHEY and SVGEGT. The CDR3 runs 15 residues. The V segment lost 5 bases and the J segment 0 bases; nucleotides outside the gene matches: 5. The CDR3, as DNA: TGTGCCAGCAGTCGCGGACTAGAGAGCACAGATACGCAGTATTTT. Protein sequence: CASSRGLESTDTQYF.

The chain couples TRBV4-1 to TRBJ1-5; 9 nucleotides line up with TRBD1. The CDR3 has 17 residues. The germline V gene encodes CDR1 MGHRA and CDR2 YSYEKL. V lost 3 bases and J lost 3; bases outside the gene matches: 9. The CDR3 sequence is CASSHKTGQGPNQPQHF. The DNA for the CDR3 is TGCGCCAGCAGCCATAAAACAGGACAGGGGCCCAATCAGCCCCAGCATTTT.

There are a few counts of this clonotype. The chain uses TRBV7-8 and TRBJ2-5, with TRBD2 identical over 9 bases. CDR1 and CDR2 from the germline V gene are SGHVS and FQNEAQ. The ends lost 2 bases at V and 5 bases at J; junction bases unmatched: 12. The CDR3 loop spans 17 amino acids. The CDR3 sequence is CASSLRAQRGGAETQYF. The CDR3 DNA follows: TGTGCCAGCAGCTTAAGGGCCCAGCGCGGGGGGGCGGAGACCCAGTACTTC.

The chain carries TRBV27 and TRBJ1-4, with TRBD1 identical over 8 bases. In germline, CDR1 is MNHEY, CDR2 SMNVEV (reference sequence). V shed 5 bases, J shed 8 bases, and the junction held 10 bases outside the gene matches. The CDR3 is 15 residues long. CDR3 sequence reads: CASSPSPGGREKLFF. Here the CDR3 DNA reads TGTGCCAGCAGTCCGTCACCAGGGGGCCGGGAAAAACTGTTTTTT.

CDR3 loop: CASRVAGPHSGNTIYF. CDR3 coding DNA: TGTGCCAGCAGGGTGGCCGGCCCTCACTCTGGAAACACCATATATTTT. The chain employs TRBV6-1 and TRBJ1-3; D ambiguous. V lost 6 bases and J lost 0, with 15 bases in between. CDR3 length equals 16 residues. Germline CDR1 is MNHNS and CDR2 is SASEGT.

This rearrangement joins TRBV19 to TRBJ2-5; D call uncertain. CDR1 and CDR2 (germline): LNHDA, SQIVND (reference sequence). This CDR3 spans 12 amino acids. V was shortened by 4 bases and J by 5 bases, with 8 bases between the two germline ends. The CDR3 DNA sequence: TGTGCCAGTAGTACGGCTGGGGAGACCCAGTACTTC. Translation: CASSTAGETQYF.

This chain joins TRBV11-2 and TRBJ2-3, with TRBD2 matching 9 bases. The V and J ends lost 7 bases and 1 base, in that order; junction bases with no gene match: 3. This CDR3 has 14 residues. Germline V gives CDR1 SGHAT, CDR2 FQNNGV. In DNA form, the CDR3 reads TGTGCCAGCAACAAGCGGGGGGGCACAGATACGCAGTATTTT. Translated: CASNKRGGTDTQYF. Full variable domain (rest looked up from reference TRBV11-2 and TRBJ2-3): EAGVAQSPRYKIIEKRQSVAFWCNPISGHATLYWYQQILGQGPKLLIQFQNNGVVDDSQLPKDRFSAERLKGVDSTLKIQPAKLEDSAVYLCASNKRGGTDTQYFGPGTRLTVL.

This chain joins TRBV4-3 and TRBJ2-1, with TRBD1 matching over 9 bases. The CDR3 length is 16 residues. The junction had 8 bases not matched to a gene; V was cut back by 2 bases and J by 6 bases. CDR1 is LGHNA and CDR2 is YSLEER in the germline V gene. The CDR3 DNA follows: TGCGCCAGCAGCCAACGAACACAGGGGGCACGCAATGAGCAGTTCTTC. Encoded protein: CASSQRTQGARNEQFF.